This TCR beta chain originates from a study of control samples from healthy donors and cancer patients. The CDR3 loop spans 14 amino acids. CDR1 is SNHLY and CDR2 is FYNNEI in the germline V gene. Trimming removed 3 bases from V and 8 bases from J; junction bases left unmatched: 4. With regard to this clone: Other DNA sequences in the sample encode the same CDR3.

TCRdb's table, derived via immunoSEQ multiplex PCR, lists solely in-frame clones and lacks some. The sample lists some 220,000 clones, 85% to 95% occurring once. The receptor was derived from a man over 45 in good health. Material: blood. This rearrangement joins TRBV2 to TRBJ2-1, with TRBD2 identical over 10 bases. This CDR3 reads CASSDSGGAYEQFF. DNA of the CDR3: TGTGCCAGCAGTGACAGCGGGGGGGCTTATGAGCAGTTCTTC.